This TCR beta chain was sequenced for a study of OX40 agonist ivuxolimab in advanced cancers. As for the study in general: Of the patients, three showed partial responses, one with hepatocellular carcinoma and two with cutaneous melanoma. Findings and limits, study-wide: At 0.1 to 3.0 mg/kg, CD4+ and CD8+ blood T cells expanded clonally by week 6.

V lost 2 bases to trimming and J lost 6 bases, with 4 bases between them. This CDR3 spans 12 amino acids. CDR1 KGHSH and CDR2 LQKENI come from the germline V gene. Generated by immunoSEQ multiplex PCR, the TCRdb table keeps only in-frame clones and is missing some. The sample shows 48,000 or so clones, 94% of them seen only once. Note on this clone: Antigen specificity is unknown.

This chain uses TRBV18 with TRBJ2-2; D unclear. This TCR came from an adult with an advanced solid tumor such as melanoma, head and neck, liver or kidney cancer. The starting material was CD4+ or CD8+ T cells sorted from blood, obtained in a trial of the OX40 agonist ivuxolimab. As DNA, the CDR3 is TGTGCCAGCTCACCAGAGGCCGGGGAGCTGTTTTTT. Protein sequence: CASSPEAGELFF.